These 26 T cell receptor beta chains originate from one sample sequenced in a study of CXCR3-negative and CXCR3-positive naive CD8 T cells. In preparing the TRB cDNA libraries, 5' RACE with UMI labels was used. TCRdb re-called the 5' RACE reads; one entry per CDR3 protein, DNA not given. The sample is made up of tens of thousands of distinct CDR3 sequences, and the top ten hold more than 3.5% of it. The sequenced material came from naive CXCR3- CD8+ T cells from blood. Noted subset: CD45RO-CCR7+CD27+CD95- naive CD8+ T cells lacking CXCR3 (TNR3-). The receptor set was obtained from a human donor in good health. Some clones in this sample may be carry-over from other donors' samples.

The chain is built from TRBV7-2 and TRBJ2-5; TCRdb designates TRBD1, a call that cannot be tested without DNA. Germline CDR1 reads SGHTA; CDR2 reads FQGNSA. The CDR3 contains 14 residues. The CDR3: CASSPPGTLETQYF.

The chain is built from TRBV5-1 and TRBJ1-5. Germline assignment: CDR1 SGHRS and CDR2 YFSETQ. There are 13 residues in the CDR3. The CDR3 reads CASSLAPNQPQHF. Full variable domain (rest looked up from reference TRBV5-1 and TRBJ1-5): KAGVTQTPRYLIKTRGQQVTLSCSPISGHRSVSWYQQTPGQGLQFLFEYFSETQRNKGNFPGRFSGRQFSNSRSEMNVSTLELGDSALYLCASSLAPNQPQHFGDGTRLSIL.

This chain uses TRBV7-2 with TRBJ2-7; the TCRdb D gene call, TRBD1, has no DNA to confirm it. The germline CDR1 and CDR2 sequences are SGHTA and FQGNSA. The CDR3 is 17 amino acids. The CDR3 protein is CASSLTPRVGSSYEQYF.

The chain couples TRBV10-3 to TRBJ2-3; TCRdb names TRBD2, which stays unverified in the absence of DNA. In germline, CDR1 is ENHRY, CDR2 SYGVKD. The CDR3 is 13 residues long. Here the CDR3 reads CAISDPPTDTQYF.

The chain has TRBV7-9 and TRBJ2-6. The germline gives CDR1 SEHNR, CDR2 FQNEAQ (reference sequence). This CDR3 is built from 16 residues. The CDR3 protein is CASSLHWGSGANVLTF.

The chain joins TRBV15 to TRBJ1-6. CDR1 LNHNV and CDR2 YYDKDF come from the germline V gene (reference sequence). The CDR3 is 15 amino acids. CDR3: CATSRASIINSPLHF.

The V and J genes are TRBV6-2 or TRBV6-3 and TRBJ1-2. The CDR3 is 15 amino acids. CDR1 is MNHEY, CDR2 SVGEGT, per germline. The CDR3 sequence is CASSLKETATYGYTF.

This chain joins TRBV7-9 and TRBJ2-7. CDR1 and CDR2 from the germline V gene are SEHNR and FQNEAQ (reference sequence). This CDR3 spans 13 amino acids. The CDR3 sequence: CASSLAVAYEQYF.

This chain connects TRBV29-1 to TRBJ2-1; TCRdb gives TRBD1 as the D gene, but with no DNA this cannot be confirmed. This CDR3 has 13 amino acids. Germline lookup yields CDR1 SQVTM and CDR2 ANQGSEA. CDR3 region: CSVDGIWASEQFF.

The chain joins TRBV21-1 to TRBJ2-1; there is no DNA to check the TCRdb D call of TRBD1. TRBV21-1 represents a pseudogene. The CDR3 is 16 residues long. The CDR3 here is CASSKRRGFLYNEQFF.

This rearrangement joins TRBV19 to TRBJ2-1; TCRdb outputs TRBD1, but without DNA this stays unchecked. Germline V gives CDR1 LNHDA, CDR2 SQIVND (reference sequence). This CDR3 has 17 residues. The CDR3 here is CASSASSGASSYNEQFF.

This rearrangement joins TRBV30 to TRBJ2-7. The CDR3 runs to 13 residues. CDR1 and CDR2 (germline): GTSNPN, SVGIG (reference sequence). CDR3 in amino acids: CAWNPRVSYEQYF.

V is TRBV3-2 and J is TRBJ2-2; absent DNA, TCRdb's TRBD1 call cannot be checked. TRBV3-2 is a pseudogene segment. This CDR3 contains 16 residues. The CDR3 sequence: CASSQQGASGTGELFF.

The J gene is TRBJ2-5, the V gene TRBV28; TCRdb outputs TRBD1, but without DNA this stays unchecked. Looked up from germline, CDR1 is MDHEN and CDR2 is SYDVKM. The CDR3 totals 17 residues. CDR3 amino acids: CASSSTLTGGERETQYF.

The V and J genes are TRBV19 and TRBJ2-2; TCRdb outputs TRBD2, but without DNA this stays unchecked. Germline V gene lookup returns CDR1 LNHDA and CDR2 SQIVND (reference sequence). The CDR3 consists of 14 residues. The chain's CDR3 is CATPSGGNTGELFF.

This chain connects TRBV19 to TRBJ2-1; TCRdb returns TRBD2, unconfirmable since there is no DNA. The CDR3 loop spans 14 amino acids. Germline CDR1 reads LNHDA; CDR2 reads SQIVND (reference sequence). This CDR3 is CASSGTSGGIEQFF.

The CDR3 loop is CASTYLGNQPQHF. This chain links TRBV2 with TRBJ1-5. The CDR3 has 13 amino acids. Looked up from germline, CDR1 is SNHLY and CDR2 is FYNNEI.

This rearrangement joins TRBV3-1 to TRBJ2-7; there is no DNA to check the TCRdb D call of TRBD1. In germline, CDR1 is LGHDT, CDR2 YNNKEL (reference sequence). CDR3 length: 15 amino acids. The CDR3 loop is CASSQVGTGSYEQYF.

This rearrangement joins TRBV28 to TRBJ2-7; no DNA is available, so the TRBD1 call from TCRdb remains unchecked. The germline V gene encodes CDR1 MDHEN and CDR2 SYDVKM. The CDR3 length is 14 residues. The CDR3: CASSPTTGSYEQYF.

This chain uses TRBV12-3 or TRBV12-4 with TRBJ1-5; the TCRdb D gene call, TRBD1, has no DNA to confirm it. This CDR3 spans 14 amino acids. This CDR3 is CASSSQGGNQPQHF.

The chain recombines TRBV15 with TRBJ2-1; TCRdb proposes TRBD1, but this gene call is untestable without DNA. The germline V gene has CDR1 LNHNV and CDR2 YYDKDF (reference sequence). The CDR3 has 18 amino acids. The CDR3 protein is CATSKDGRIGPRGNEQFF.

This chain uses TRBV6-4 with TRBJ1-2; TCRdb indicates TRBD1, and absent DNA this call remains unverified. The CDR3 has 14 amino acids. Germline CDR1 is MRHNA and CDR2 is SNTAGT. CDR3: CARTWDRGSYGYTF.

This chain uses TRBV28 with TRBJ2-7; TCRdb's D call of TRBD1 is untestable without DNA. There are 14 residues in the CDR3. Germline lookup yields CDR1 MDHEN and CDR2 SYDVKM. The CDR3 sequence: CASSHRGPSYEQYF.

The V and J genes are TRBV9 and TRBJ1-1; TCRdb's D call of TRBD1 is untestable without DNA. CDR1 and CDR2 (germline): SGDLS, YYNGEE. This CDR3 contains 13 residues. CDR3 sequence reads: CASSVAGETEAFF.

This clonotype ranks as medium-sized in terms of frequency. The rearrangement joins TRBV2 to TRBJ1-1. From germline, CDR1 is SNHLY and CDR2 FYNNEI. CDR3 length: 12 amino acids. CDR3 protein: CASSGSGAQAFF.

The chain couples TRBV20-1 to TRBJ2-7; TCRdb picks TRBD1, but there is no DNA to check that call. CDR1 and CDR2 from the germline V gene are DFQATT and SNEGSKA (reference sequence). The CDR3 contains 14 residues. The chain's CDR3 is CSARLRQGSNEQYF.